This TCR beta chain is from a study of blood T cell repertoires in COVID-19. The wider study: There were acute and convalescent COVID-19 samples, and they came from the United States, Italy and Spain. T cells, B-cell-depleted T cells, or PBMCs supplied cDNA or gDNA.

Original processing notes: How many nucleated cells were present was estimated from reference gene primer amplification. Data came from immunoSEQ multiplex PCR; TCRdb stores just in-frame clones and leaves some out. The V and J calls and clone size were taken over from that table, and D and trimming were inferred from the DNA. The profile shows approximately 210,000 clones, around 92% of them singletons. The V end was cut by 4 bases, the J end by 6 bases, with 14 bases between. This CDR3 has 13 amino acids. The germline V gene encodes CDR1 SGHNT and CDR2 YYREEE (reference sequence). The receptor was isolated from a man aged 30 to 39 with acute or convalescent COVID-19. The J gene is TRBJ2-7, the V gene TRBV5-4; D perhaps matches TRBD1 (5 bases). The sample taken for sequencing was peripheral blood. The CDR3 loop reads CASSTQGVSEQYF. The CDR3 DNA follows: TGTGCCAGCAGCACCCAAGGGGTCAGCGAGCAGTACTTC.